Presented here are 26 T cell receptor beta chains from one specimen sequenced in a study of post-analysis software for immune sequencing data. Findings and limits, study-wide: Controls had lower frequencies than patients of about 5 TRBV segments, which included TRBV5-6, TRBV5-1 and TRBV20-1.

Each TCR beta cDNA library carried unique molecular identifiers. TCRdb ran MiXCR on the PCR reads and lists one entry per CDR3 protein. This table has roughly 650,000 distinct CDR3 sequences, approximately 59% appearing once. Antigen specificity for these receptors is unknown. The sample was blood. The source of these receptors is a girl aged 2 to 9 with multiple sclerosis.

The chain couples TRBV20-1 to TRBJ2-1; tentative D call: TRBD2 (7 bases). Germline CDR1 is DFQATT and CDR2 is SNEGSKA (reference sequence). The CDR3 extends over 14 amino acids. Trimming took 8 bases from V and 9 from J, leaving 23 bases between them. CDR3 DNA: TGCAGTCCGGGGGGCCTAGTTGCAGGAGCTGAGCAGTTCTTC. Its translation is CSPGGLVAGAEQFF.

The chain couples TRBV29-1 to TRBJ1-2, with D uncertain. The CDR3 loop spans 12 amino acids. CDR1 is SQVTM, CDR2 ANQGSEA, per germline. The germline V and J ends were trimmed by 3 bases and 7 bases, with 12 bases remaining between them. CDR3: CSVDMAGVGYTF. The CDR3 region has the DNA TGCAGCGTTGATATGGCTGGGGTTGGCTACACCTTC.

The J gene is TRBJ2-7, the V gene TRBV7-6; the match to TRBD2 covers 10 bases. This CDR3 region has 14 residues. J lost 2 bases, V lost 5 bases, and 3 bases had no gene match. Germline assignment: CDR1 SGHVS and CDR2 FNYEAQ. This CDR3 is CASSPGTSAYEQYF. The DNA of the CDR3 is TGTGCCAGCAGCCCAGGGACTAGCGCCTACGAGCAGTACTTC. Together with reference TRBV7-6 and TRBJ2-7, the CDR3 gives the full variable domain: GAGVSQSPRYKVTKRGQDVALRCDPISGHVSLYWYRQALGQGPEFLTYFNYEAQQDKSGLPNDRFSAERPEGSISTLTIQRTEQRDSAMYRCASSPGTSAYEQYFGPGTRLTVT.

Only a few counts were recorded for this clonotype. The V call is TRBV5-1, the J call TRBJ2-1, with 8 bases aligning to TRBD2. Germline CDR1 and CDR2: SGHRS and YFSETQ. The CDR3 loop spans 16 amino acids. Trimming took 0 bases from V and 10 from J; bases not matched to a gene: 12. The CDR3 DNA reads as TGCGCCAGCAGCTTGGCCCTGACGGGGGGGGCTGGCGAGCAGTTCTTC. Translating it yields CASSLALTGGAGEQFF.

V usage is TRBV30 and J usage is TRBJ2-5; D is perhaps TRBD1 or TRBD2 (5 bases each). V lost 6 bases to trimming and J lost 5 bases, with 10 bases between them. In germline, CDR1 is GTSNPN, CDR2 SVGIG (reference sequence). The CDR3 length is 11 residues. CDR3: CACGTGETQYF. In nucleotides, the CDR3 is TGTGCCTGTGGGACGGGGGAGACCCAGTACTTC.

This clonotype appeared a few times. This chain links TRBV6-2 or TRBV6-3 with TRBJ2-1; 7 nucleotides line up with TRBD2. Germline V CDR1 and CDR2: MNHEY, SVGEGT. J was trimmed by 4 bases and V by 6 bases; bases with no gene match: 9. The CDR3 extends over 15 amino acids. CDR3 amino acids: CASRPSGTTYNEQFF. CDR3 nucleotide sequence: TGTGCCAGCAGACCTTCCGGGACTACTTACAATGAGCAGTTCTTC.

The chain joins TRBV27 to TRBJ2-1; 9 bases line up with TRBD1. This CDR3 has 13 residues. J gave up 15 bases and V 8 bases, and 14 bases lay outside the gene matches. Per the germline V gene, CDR1 is MNHEY and CDR2 is SMNVEV (reference sequence). CDR3 sequence: CASGGDRDEAGFF. The CDR3, as DNA: TGTGCCAGCGGAGGGGACAGGGACGAGGCGGGGTTCTTC.

This chain links TRBV4-1 with TRBJ2-1, with no clear D. The germline V and J ends were trimmed by 4 bases and 8 bases, with 18 bases remaining between them. CDR1 and CDR2 from the germline V gene are MGHRA and YSYEKL. The CDR3 runs to 15 residues. The CDR3: CASSPATGIHDEQFF. CDR3 DNA: TGCGCCAGCAGCCCAGCAACGGGCATCCACGATGAGCAGTTCTTC.

The rearrangement links TRBV20-1 to TRBJ2-5; weak D call: TRBD1 (6 bases). CDR3 length: 11 amino acids. Germline CDR1 and CDR2: DFQATT and SNEGSKA (reference sequence). V lost 6 bases to trimming and J lost 9 bases, with 14 bases between them. The CDR3 nucleotides are TGCAGTGCACGAACAGGGTCCGCCCAGTACTTC. This gives the protein CSARTGSAQYF.

The chain uses TRBV12-3 or TRBV12-4 and TRBJ2-7; a weak D match, TRBD2 (6 bases). This CDR3 has 15 amino acids. Trimming removed 1 base at V and 7 bases at J, with 17 bases between. The CDR3 DNA follows: TGTGCCAGCAGTTTAGTGCCGAACCTACGGGGGGAGCAGTACTTC. Translation: CASSLVPNLRGEQYF.

This chain connects TRBV7-2 to TRBJ2-5; 12 nucleotides align to TRBD2. The J call may be in error: the DNA end matches TRBJ2-7 better. Germline loops: CDR1 SGHTA, CDR2 FQGNSA. The CDR3 extends over 20 amino acids. CDR3 bases: TGTGCCAGCAGCTTATCCCCTCCGGGGCTAGCGGGAGGGCCCTTGAGCGAGCAGTACTTC. This translates into CASSLSPPGLAGGPLSEQYF.

The genes are TRBV3-1 and TRBJ2-3; 11 bases fit TRBD2. V shed 2 bases, J shed 0 bases, and the junction held 7 bases outside the gene matches. Germline V CDR1 and CDR2: LGHDT, YNNKEL (reference sequence). The CDR3 sequence is 18 residues long. In nucleotides, the CDR3 is TGTGCCAGCAGCCAAAGTTCGACTAGCGGGACTAGCACAGATACGCAGTATTTT. This codes for CASSQSSTSGTSTDTQYF.

The chain uses TRBV6-1 and TRBJ2-1; no reliable D call. Germline V gives CDR1 MNHNS, CDR2 SASEGT. Trimming stripped 0 bases from V and 14 bases from J, with 8 bases between. This CDR3 is built from 11 residues. The DNA of the CDR3 is TGTGCCAGCAGTGAAGCGCCCATTAAGTTCTTC. Amino acid sequence: CASSEAPIKFF.

The table lists this clonotype with a count of one. The chain combines TRBV3-1 with TRBJ2-3, with 7 bases aligning to TRBD2. Germline CDR1 is LGHDT and CDR2 is YNNKEL (reference sequence). The trim removed 1 base at V and 4 bases at J, leaving 8 bases unmatched. The CDR3 spans 16 residues. CDR3 nucleotides: TGTGCCAGCAGCCAAGGCGCGGGGGTATCGGCAGATACGCAGTATTTT. The encoded protein is CASSQGAGVSADTQYF.

The chain uses TRBV5-4 and TRBJ2-7; D uncertain. The CDR3 is made up of 13 amino acids. CDR1 and CDR2 (germline): SGHNT, YYREEE (reference sequence). V was pared by 3 bases and J by 7 bases, with 14 bases between. CDR3 in amino acids: CASSSTQENEQYF. DNA of the CDR3: TGTGCCAGCAGCTCCACTCAGGAGAATGAGCAGTACTTC.

The V call is TRBV7-6, the J call TRBJ2-3; 10 bases agree with TRBD2. In germline, CDR1 is SGHVS, CDR2 FNYEAQ. This CDR3 is 15 amino acids long. With V trimmed by 2 bases and J by 6 bases, 5 bases remained unmatched. The chain's CDR3 is CASSLSGGAADTQYF. CDR3 coding DNA: TGTGCCAGCAGCTTAAGCGGGGGGGCCGCCGATACGCAGTATTTT.

The genes are TRBV29-1 and TRBJ2-3; TRBD2 matches 7 bases. The CDR3 has 16 amino acids. After removal of 1 base from V and 4 bases from J, the junction contained 11 bases not matched to a gene. Looked up from germline, CDR1 is SQVTM and CDR2 is ANQGSEA. The CDR3 region has the DNA TGCAGCGTTGAAGGGGGCGGGGGACTACTCCCAGATACGCAGTATTTT. Its protein is CSVEGGGGLLPDTQYF.

V is TRBV6-4 and J is TRBJ1-2; TRBD1 might be the D (5 bases). The CDR3 loop spans 12 amino acids. Germline V lookup: CDR1 MRHNA, CDR2 SNTAGT. The germline V and J ends were trimmed by 2 bases and 7 bases, with 8 bases remaining between them. The CDR3 DNA follows: TGTGCCAGCAGTGACGACAGTCGTGGCTACACCTTC. Amino acid sequence: CASSDDSRGYTF.

This chain links TRBV20-1 with TRBJ2-5; 12 bases line up with TRBD1. This CDR3 comprises 14 residues. J gave up 5 bases and V 5 bases, and 6 bases lay outside the gene matches. Germline V gene lookup returns CDR1 DFQATT and CDR2 SNEGSKA (reference sequence). CDR3 nucleotide sequence: TGCAGTGCTGGCCGGGACAGGGGGCGGGAGACCCAGTACTTC. This gives the protein CSAGRDRGRETQYF.

This chain joins TRBV12-3 or TRBV12-4 and TRBJ1-5, with D uncertain. The CDR3 has 12 amino acids. Trimming left V 7 bases short and J 3 bases short, with 7 bases between. The CDR3 loop reads CASKQINQPQHF. CDR3 nucleotide sequence: TGTGCCAGCAAACAGATCAATCAGCCCCAGCATTTT.

This chain uses TRBV4-1 with TRBJ2-3; D call uncertain. This CDR3 has 16 amino acids. The germline CDR1 and CDR2 sequences are MGHRA and YSYEKL. Trimming took 1 base from V and 6 from J, leaving 17 bases between them. CDR3 coding DNA: TGCGCCAGCAGCCAAGTAAAAGGGATCATCTTGGATACGCAGTATTTT. It specifies CASSQVKGIILDTQYF.

J is TRBJ1-6 and V is TRBV20-1; 11 bases are shared with TRBD1. J lost 7 bases, V lost 3 bases, and 2 bases had no gene match. The CDR3 runs to 14 residues. Per germline, CDR1 DFQATT and CDR2 SNEGSKA (reference sequence). The CDR3 coding sequence is TGCAGTGCTAGGGGGGACAGGGGGAATTCACCCCTCCACTTT. As protein: CSARGDRGNSPLHF.

This chain connects TRBV5-1 to TRBJ2-1; D gene ambiguous. Deletions cut 4 bases from V and 0 bases from J, with 8 bases between. Germline assignment: CDR1 SGHRS and CDR2 YFSETQ. The CDR3 runs 14 residues. The CDR3 DNA reads TGCGCCAGCAGCCGCGTCAGCTCCTACAATGAGCAGTTCTTC. Amino acid sequence: CASSRVSSYNEQFF. Using reference TRBV5-1 and TRBJ2-1 for the parts outside the CDR3, the full variable domain is KAGVTQTPRYLIKTRGQQVTLSCSPISGHRSVSWYQQTPGQGLQFLFEYFSETQRNKGNFPGRFSGRQFSNSRSEMNVSTLELGDSALYLCASSRVSSYNEQFFGPGTRLTVL.

The chain carries TRBV11-2 and TRBJ2-7, with 14 nucleotides matching TRBD2. The CDR3 has 14 residues. Germline CDR1 SGHAT, CDR2 FQNNGV. V trimming: 4 bases; J trimming: 6 bases; junction bases outside the gene matches: 2. CDR3 region: CASSSGLAGAEQYF. Written as DNA, the CDR3 is TGTGCCAGCAGCTCGGGACTAGCGGGAGCCGAGCAGTACTTC.

This clonotype has only a few counts. Compared with germline, one end of the junction differs, possibly owing to a read error. The chain uses TRBV20-1 and TRBJ2-1; TRBD2 aligns across 9 bases. The CDR3 covers 15 residues. Germline-derived CDR1 and CDR2 are DFQATT and SNEGSKA (reference sequence). The chain's CDR3 is CSAPEAGGSDNEQFF. The CDR3 coding sequence is TGCAGTGCTCCCGAAGCGGGAGGCTCCGACAATGAGCAGTTCTTC.

The gene calls are TRBV29-1 and TRBJ2-7, with 8 bases that match TRBD2. Germline V gene sequence: CDR1 SQVTM, CDR2 ANQGSEA. The CDR3 runs 13 residues. Trimming removed 4 bases from V and 1 base from J; junction bases left unmatched: 3. The DNA of the CDR3 is TGCAGCGTTGTCGCGGGAGGTTCCTACGAGCAGTACTTC. It is translated as CSVVAGGSYEQYF.